Sequencing of this TCR beta chain was carried out in a study of blood T cell repertoires in COVID-19. In the study overall: From the United States, Italy and Spain came samples of acute and convalescent COVID-19.

The CDR3 covers 15 residues. Trimming left V 2 bases short and J 5 bases short, with 12 bases between. From germline, CDR1 is SGHTA and CDR2 FQGNSA. Individuals drawn from approximately 26 US areas were roughly 18 to 95 years old. Cohort assignment relied on participant-reported clinical history. The repertoire was sequenced with immunoSEQ multiplex PCR; TCRdb's copy has only in-frame clones and lacks some. The sample consists of around 340,000 clones, approximately 83% of them appearing once. The chain joins TRBV7-2 to TRBJ1-4; possible D gene TRBD1, 6 bases. Input material: PBMCs or T cells enriched from blood (not recorded which). The TCR comes from a woman aged 40 to 50 with acute COVID-19. CDR3 in DNA: TGTGCCAGCAGCTTAAGTTCAGGGGCCAATGAAAAACTGTTTTTT. This gives the protein CASSLSSGANEKLFF.